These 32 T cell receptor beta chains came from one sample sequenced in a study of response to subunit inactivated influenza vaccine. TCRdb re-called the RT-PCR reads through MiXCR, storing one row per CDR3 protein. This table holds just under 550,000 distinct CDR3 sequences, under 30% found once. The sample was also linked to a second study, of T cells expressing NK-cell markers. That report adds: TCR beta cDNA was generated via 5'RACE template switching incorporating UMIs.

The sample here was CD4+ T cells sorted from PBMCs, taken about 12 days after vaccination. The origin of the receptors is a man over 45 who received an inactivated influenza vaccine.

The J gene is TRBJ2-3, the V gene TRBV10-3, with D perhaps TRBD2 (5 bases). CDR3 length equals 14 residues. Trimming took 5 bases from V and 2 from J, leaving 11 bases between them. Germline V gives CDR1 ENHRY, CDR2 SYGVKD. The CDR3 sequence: CAISPAVNTDTQYF. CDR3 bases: TGTGCCATCAGTCCAGCGGTAAACACAGATACGCAGTATTTT.

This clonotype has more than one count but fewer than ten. The CDR3 DNA sequence: TGTGCCAGCAGCTACCTCACAGGGGGAGAAGGCTACACCTTC. This codes for CASSYLTGGEGYTF. The chain links TRBV7-9 to TRBJ1-2, with TRBD1 identical over 8 bases. This CDR3 has 14 residues. V gave up 4 bases and J gave up 8 bases; unmatched junction bases: 9. Germline values: CDR1 SEHNR, CDR2 FQNEAQ (reference sequence).

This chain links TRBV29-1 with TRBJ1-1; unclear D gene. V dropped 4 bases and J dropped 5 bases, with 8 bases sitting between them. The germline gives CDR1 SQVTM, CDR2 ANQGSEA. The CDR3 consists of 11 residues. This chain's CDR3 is CSVVKVTEAFF. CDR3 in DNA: TGCAGCGTTGTAAAAGTAACTGAAGCTTTCTTT. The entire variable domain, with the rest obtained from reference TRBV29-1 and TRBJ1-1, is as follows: SAVISQKPSRDICQRGTSLTIQCQVDSQVTMMFWYRQQPGQSLTLIATANQGSEATYESGFVIDKFPISRPNLTFSTLTVSNMSPEDSSIYLCSVVKVTEAFFGQGTRLTVV.

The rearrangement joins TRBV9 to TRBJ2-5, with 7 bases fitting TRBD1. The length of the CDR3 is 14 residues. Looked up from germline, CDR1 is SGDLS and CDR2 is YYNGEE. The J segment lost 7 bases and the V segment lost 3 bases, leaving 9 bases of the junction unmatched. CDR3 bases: TGTGCCAGCAGCGCCGGGACAGTTGAATGGACCCAGTACTTC. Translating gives CASSAGTVEWTQYF.

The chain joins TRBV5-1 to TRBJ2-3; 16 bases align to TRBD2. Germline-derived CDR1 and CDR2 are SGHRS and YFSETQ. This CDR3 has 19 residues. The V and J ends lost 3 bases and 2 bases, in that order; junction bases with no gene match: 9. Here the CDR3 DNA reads TGCGCCAGCAGCTCGCCAGGGACTAGCGGGGGGGCCTTCACAGATACGCAGTATTTT. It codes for CASSSPGTSGGAFTDTQYF.

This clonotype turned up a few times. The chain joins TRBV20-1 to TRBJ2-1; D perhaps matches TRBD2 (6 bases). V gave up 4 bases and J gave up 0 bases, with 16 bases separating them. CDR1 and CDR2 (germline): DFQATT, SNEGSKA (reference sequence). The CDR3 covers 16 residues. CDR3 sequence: CSATTFTGSSYNEQFF. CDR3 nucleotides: TGCAGTGCTACAACCTTTACCGGGAGCTCCTACAATGAGCAGTTCTTC.

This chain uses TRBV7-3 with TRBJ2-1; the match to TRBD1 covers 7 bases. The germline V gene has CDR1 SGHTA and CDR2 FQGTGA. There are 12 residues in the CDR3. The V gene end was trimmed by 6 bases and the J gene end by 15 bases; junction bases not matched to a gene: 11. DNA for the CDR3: TGTGCCAGCAGTTTTTCTCGGGACAGATTGTTCTTC. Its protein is CASSFSRDRLFF.

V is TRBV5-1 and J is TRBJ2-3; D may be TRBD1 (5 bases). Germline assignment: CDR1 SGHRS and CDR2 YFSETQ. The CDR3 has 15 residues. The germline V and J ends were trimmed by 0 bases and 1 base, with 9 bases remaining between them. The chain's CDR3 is CASSLEGIGTDTQYF. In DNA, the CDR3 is TGCGCCAGCAGCTTGGAGGGGATAGGCACAGATACGCAGTATTTT.

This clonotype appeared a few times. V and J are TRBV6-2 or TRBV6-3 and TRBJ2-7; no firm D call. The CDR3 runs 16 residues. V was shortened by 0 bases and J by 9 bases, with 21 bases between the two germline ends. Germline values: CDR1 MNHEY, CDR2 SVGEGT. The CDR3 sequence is CASSYSAASPPPRQYF. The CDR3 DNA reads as TGTGCCAGCAGTTACTCGGCGGCCTCACCCCCCCCTCGGCAGTACTTC.

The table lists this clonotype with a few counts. The CDR3 DNA is TGCGCCAGCAGCTTGCCGGGGGGGCGGGGCAATGAGCAGTTCTTC. Its translation: CASSLPGGRGNEQFF. This chain connects TRBV5-1 to TRBJ2-1; 8 bases align to TRBD2. Germline-derived CDR1 and CDR2 are SGHRS and YFSETQ. V gave up 1 base and J gave up 6 bases; unmatched junction bases: 6. The CDR3 is 15 residues long.

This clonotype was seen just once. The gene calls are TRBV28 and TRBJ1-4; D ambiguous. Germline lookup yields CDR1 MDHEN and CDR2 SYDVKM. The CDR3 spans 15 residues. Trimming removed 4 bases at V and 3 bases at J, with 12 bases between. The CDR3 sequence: CASSSQAVSNEKLFF. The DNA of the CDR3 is TGTGCCAGCAGTTCGCAGGCGGTGTCTAATGAAAAACTGTTTTTT.

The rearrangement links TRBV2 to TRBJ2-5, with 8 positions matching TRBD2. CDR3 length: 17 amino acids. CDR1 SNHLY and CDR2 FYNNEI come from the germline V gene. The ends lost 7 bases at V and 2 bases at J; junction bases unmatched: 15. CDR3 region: CASTAQGAGGGQETQYF. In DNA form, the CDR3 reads TGTGCCAGCACCGCCCAAGGGGCGGGGGGTGGTCAAGAGACCCAGTACTTC.

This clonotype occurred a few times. In nucleotides, the CDR3 is TGCAGTGCTAGAGATACCCGAACTAGCGGGATTTACTCCTACGAGCAGTACTTC. Translation gives CSARDTRTSGIYSYEQYF. This chain joins TRBV20-1 and TRBJ2-7; 10 positions agree with TRBD2. V shed 0 bases, J shed 0 bases, and the junction held 11 bases outside the gene matches. This CDR3 is built from 18 residues. Germline V gives CDR1 DFQATT, CDR2 SNEGSKA (reference sequence).

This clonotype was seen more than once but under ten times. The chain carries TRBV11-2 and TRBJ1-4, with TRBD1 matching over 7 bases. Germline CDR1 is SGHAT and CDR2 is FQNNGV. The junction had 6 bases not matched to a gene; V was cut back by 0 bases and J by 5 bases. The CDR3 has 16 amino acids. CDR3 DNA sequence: TGTGCCAGCAGCTTAGATCGGACAGGCCGGAATGAAAAACTGTTTTTT. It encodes CASSLDRTGRNEKLFF.

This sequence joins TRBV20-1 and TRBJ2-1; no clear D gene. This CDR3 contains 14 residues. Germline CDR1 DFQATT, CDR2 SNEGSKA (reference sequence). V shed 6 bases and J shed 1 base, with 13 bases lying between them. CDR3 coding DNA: TGCAGTGCAAGAACCCCGGAGTCCTACAATGAGCAGTTCTTC. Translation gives CSARTPESYNEQFF.

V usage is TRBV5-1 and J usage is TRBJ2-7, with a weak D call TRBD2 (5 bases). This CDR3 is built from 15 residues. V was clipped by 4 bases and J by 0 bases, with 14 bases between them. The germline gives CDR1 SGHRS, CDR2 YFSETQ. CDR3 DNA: TGCGCCAGCAGCATGGCCCTAGCAAGCTCCTACGAGCAGTACTTC. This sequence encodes CASSMALASSYEQYF.

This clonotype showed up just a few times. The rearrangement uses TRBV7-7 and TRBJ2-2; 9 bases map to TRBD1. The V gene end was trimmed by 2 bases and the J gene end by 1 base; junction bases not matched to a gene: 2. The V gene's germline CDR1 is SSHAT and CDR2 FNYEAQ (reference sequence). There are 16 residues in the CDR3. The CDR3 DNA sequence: TGTGCCAGCAGCTTATCGGGACAGGGGAACACCGGGGAGCTGTTTTTT. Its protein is CASSLSGQGNTGELFF.

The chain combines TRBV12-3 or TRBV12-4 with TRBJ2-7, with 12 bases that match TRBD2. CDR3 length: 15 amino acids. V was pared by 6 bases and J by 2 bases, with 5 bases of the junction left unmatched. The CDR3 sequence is CASSPGLAGPYEQYF. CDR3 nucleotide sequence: TGTGCCAGCAGCCCCGGACTAGCGGGACCCTACGAGCAGTACTTC.

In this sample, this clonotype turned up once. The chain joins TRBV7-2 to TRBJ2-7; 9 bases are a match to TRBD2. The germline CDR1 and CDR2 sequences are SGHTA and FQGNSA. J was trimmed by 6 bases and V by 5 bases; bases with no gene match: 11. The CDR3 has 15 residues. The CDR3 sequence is CASSQLGLAVSEQYF. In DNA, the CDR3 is TGTGCCAGCAGCCAGCTGGGACTAGCTGTTAGCGAGCAGTACTTC.

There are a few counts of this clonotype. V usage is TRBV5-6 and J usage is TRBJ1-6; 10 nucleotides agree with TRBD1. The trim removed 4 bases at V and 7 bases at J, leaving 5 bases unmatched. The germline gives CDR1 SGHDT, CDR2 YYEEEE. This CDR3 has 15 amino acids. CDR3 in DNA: TGTGCCAGCAGCGCTGGGACAGGGGCGAATTCACCCCTCCACTTT. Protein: CASSAGTGANSPLHF.

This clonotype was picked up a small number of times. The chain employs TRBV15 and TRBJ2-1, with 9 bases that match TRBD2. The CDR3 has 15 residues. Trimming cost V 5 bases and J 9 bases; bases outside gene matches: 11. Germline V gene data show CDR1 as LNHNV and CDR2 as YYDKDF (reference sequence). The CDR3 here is CATSVTSGYPREQFF. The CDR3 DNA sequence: TGTGCCACCAGCGTAACTAGCGGGTACCCACGTGAGCAGTTCTTC.

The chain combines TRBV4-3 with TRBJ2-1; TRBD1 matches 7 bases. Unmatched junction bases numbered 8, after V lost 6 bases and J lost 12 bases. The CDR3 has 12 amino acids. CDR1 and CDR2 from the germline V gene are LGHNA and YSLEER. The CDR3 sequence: CASSPETGPQFF. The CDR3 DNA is TGCGCCAGCAGTCCCGAGACAGGGCCGCAGTTCTTC.

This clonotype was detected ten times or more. The CDR3 sequence is CATTGTDTDTQYF. The CDR3 DNA reads as TGTGCCACTACCGGGACCGACACAGATACGCAGTATTTT. V gene TRBV10-3 combines with J gene TRBJ2-3; D is tentatively TRBD1 or TRBD2 (5 bases each). The CDR3 sequence is 13 residues long. Germline CDR1 reads ENHRY; CDR2 reads SYGVKD. V lost 10 bases to trimming and J lost 2 bases, with 13 bases between them.

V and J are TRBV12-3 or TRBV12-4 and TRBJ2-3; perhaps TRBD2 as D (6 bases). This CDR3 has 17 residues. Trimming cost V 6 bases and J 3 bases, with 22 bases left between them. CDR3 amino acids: CASRRTSGSGGTDTQYF. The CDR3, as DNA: TGTGCCAGCAGAAGAACCAGCGGGTCTGGAGGGACAGATACGCAGTATTTT.

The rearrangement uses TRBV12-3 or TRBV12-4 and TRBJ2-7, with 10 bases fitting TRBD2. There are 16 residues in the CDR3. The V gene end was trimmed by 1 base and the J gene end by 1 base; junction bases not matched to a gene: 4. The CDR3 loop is CASSLGLAGRSYEQYF. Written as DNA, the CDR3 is TGTGCCAGCAGTTTAGGACTAGCGGGTCGATCCTACGAGCAGTACTTC.

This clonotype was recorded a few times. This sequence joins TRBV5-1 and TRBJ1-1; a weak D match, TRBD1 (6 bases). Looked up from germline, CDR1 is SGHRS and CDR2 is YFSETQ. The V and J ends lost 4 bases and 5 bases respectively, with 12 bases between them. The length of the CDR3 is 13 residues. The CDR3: CASSVDSRTEAFF. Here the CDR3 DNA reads TGCGCCAGCAGCGTGGACAGTCGGACTGAAGCTTTCTTT.

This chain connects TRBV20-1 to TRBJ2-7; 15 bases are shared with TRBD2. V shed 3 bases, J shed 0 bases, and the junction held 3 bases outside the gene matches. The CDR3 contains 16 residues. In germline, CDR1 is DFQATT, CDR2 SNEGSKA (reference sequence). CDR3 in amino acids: CSARGTSGGSSYEQYF. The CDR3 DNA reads TGCAGTGCTAGGGGGACTAGCGGGGGGAGCTCCTACGAGCAGTACTTC.

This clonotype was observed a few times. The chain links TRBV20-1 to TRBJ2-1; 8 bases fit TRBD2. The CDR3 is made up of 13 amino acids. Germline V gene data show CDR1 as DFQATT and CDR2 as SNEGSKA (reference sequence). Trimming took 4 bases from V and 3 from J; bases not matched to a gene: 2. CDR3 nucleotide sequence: TGCAGTGCTATAGCGGGGTTCTACAATGAGCAGTTCTTC. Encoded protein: CSAIAGFYNEQFF.

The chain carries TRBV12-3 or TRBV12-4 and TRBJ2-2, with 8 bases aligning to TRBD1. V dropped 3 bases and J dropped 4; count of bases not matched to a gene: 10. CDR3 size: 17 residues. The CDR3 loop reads CASSFGQGFFGTGELFF. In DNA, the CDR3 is TGTGCCAGCAGTTTCGGACAGGGTTTTTTCGGCACCGGGGAGCTGTTTTTT.

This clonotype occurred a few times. The CDR3 is CSVRQGIAGNIQYF. The DNA for the CDR3 is TGCAGCGTCAGACAGGGAATTGCGGGAAACATTCAGTACTTC. The V and J genes are TRBV29-1 and TRBJ2-4; TRBD1 matches 7 bases. Per germline, CDR1 SQVTM and CDR2 ANQGSEA. Trimming at V came to 6 bases and at J to 6 bases, leaving 11 bases not matched to a gene. CDR3 length: 14 amino acids.

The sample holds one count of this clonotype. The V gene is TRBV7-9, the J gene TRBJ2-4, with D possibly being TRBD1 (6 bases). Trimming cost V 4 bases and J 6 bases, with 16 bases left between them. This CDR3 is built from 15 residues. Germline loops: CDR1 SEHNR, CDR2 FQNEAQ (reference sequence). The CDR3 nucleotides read TGTGCCAGCAGCTGGTCTAGGGACACCCCAAACATTCAGTACTTC. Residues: CASSWSRDTPNIQYF.

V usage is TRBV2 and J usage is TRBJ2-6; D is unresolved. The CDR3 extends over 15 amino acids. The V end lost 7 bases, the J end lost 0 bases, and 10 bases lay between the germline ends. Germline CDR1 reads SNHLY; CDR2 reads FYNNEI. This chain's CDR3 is CASKDQNSGANVLTF. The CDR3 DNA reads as TGTGCCAGCAAGGATCAGAACTCTGGGGCCAACGTCCTGACTTTC.